Listed below are T cell receptor beta chains from one sample, sequenced in a study of graft-versus-host responses after intestinal transplantation. Repertoires were generated with immunoSEQ multiplex PCR, while TCRdb's copy carries only in-frame clones and drops some. The repertoire holds about 38,000 clones, less than 90% seen once, with 3.5% in the top ten. The sample here was PBMCs, taken around 1,000 days after transplant. The receptor set was obtained from a human patient who received an intestinal transplant, so some T cells may come from the graft donor. Each CDR3 is given with its conserved first and last residue. D genes are given only for firm matches. Some rows have no size entry. The others give once, few or many, or a class for an expanded clone.

v_call,j_call,cdr3_length,clone_size,d_call,cdr3_nt,cdr3_aa
TRBV4-1,TRBJ1-2,13,once,.,TGCGCCAGCAGCCAGCCCAGGGTTAATGGCTACACCTTC,CASSQPRVNGYTF
TRBV2,TRBJ2-6,15,.,.,TGTGCCAGTACCGCGACTTATTCTGGGGCCAACGTCCTGACTTTC,CASTATYSGANVLTF
TRBV6-1,TRBJ1-5,13,.,.,TGTGCCAGCAGCGTAGATAGCAATCAGCCCCAGCATTTT,CASSVDSNQPQHF
TRBV7-8,TRBJ1-5,15,.,.,TGTGCCAGCAGTCGGACCTGGCGGAGGAATCAGCCCCAGCATTTT,CASSRTWRRNQPQHF
TRBV21-1,TRBJ2-7,21,.,.,TGTGCCAGCAGCAAACGACCGGCTTGCCGGAGCTTTGGGGGAAGGGCCTACGAGCAGTACTTC,CASSKRPACRSFGGRAYEQYF
TRBV6-1,TRBJ1-5,14,.,.,TGTGCCAGCCAACCCAGGGACAGCAATCAGCCCCAGCATTTT,CASQPRDSNQPQHF
TRBV5-1,TRBJ2-3,13,.,.,TGCGCCAGCAGCAGCGACAGTACAGATACGCAGTATTTT,CASSSDSTDTQYF
TRBV5-3,TRBJ1-2,15,.,TRBD1,TGTGCCAGAAGCCCCCGGGACAGGGATAACTATGGCTACACCTTC,CARSPRDRDNYGYTF
TRBV6-1,TRBJ2-3,15,.,.,TGTGCCAGCAGTACCTGGGGGGGCAGCACAGATACGCAGTATTTT,CASSTWGGSTDTQYF
TRBV7-9,TRBJ2-1,15,once,TRBD2,TGTGCCAGCAGCCCGAGGGGCGGGAGCGGGGATGAGCAGTTCTTC,CASSPRGGSGDEQFF
TRBV2,TRBJ1-1,13,once,.,TGTGCCAGCAAAGAGGGGCCGCCCACTGAAGCTTTCTTT,CASKEGPPTEAFF
TRBV13,TRBJ2-2,17,once,.,TGTGCCAGCAGCTTAGTGGGGAAGCTCCACAGCGCCGGGGAGCTGTTTTTT,CASSLVGKLHSAGELFF
TRBV6-4,TRBJ2-2,15,.,TRBD2,TGTGCCAGCAGTGGGACTAGCGGGAGCACCGGGGAGCTGTTTTTT,CASSGTSGSTGELFF
TRBV25-1,TRBJ1-2,13,.,.,TGTGCCAGCAGTGTCGCAGGTAGCTATGGCTACACCTTC,CASSVAGSYGYTF
TRBV25-1,TRBJ2-2,15,once,.,TGTGCCAGCAGTGAAGATTGGCGGTTCTCCGGGGAGCTGTTTTTT,CASSEDWRFSGELFF
TRBV9,TRBJ2-5,14,once,.,TGTGCCAGCAGCCCCCGGGACTACCAAGAGACCCAGTACTTC,CASSPRDYQETQYF
TRBV28,TRBJ1-2,12,.,.,TGTGCCAGCAGTTTGGGTTGGGGGGGCTACACCTTC,CASSLGWGGYTF
TRBV6-5,TRBJ2-2,15,.,.,TGTGCCAGCAGTTACTCGGGTTCGGGACCCGGGGAGCTGTTTTTT,CASSYSGSGPGELFF
TRBV5-4,TRBJ2-5,15,.,TRBD2,TGTGCCAGCAGCTTGAGAGCGGGGGGGGGAGAGACCCAGTACTTC,CASSLRAGGGETQYF
TRBV7-9,TRBJ1-2,14,.,.,TGTGCCAGCACCCCCTCCGGGACAAAGTCCGGCTACACCTTC,CASTPSGTKSGYTF
TRBV7-9,TRBJ1-4,15,.,.,TGTGCCAGCAGCTCCCCCCGGGACCTGGGGGAAAAACTGTTTTTT,CASSSPRDLGEKLFF
TRBV4-2,TRBJ2-2,15,.,.,TGTGCCAGCAGACCTCAGGGGAGAGGTACCGGGGAGCTGTTTTTT,CASRPQGRGTGELFF
TRBV7-6,TRBJ2-2,15,.,.,TGTGCCAGCAGCTTATCCAGACCGGGGACCGGGGAGCTGTTTTTT,CASSLSRPGTGELFF
TRBV5-4,TRBJ2-2,15,.,.,TGTGCCAGCAGCTTGTCACTTCGGGGCACCGGGGAGCTGTTTTTT,CASSLSLRGTGELFF
TRBV28,TRBJ2-4,11,.,TRBD2,TGTGCCAGCAGTGGGAGGGACATTCAGTACTTC,CASSGRDIQYF
TRBV5-4,TRBJ2-6,16,.,TRBD2,TGTGCCGGGCTCGACTCTAAGGGACTAGCGGGGGACCACCTGACTTTC,CAGLDSKGLAGDHLTF
TRBV19,TRBJ2-7,14,.,.,TGTGCCACTTCCCGGGACACCAAATCCTACGAGCAGTACTTC,CATSRDTKSYEQYF
TRBV9,TRBJ2-5,16,.,.,TGTGCCAGCAGCCGCGGACCAACGTTAGGGCGCGAGACCCAGTACTTC,CASSRGPTLGRETQYF
TRBV28,TRBJ1-2,16,.,TRBD1,TGTGCCAGCAGTTCCATCGGACAGGGGGCGACCTATGGCTACACCTTC,CASSSIGQGATYGYTF
TRBV27,TRBJ2-3,14,once,.,TGTGCCAGCAGTTTAATCAGGGGAGTAGATACGCAGTATTTT,CASSLIRGVDTQYF
TRBV7-9,TRBJ2-5,13,.,TRBD2,TGTGCCAGCGGCCCGACTAGCCGAGAGACCCAGTACTTC,CASGPTSRETQYF
TRBV10-3,TRBJ2-3,17,.,TRBD2,TGTGCCATCAGTGTACTAGCGGGAGGGTCTAGCACAGATACGCAGTATTTT,CAISVLAGGSSTDTQYF
TRBV5-1,TRBJ1-6,15,.,TRBD1,TGCGCCAGCAGCTTGGAGGTAGGGGGCTCTTCACCCCTCCACTTT,CASSLEVGGSSPLHF
TRBV7-2,TRBJ2-7,15,.,TRBD1,TGTGCCAGCAGCAACTACAGGGGACGGTACTACGAGCAGTACTTC,CASSNYRGRYYEQYF
TRBV9,TRBJ2-3,13,.,.,TGTGCCAGCAGCGCCTCTAGCACAGATACGCAGTATTTT,CASSASSTDTQYF
TRBV5-6,TRBJ1-2,18,.,TRBD1,TGTGCCAGCAGCTTGGTCCCGCCGTACCGGGACAGCAACTATGGCTACACCTTC,CASSLVPPYRDSNYGYTF
TRBV18,TRBJ1-4,15,.,.,TGTGCCAGCTCATCTGACCCTCCAACTAATGAAAAACTGTTTTTT,CASSSDPPTNEKLFF
TRBV28,TRBJ2-7,13,once,TRBD2,TGTGCCAGCACTCCGGGGGGGCCCTACGAGCAGTACTTC,CASTPGGPYEQYF
TRBV4-1,TRBJ1-1,15,.,TRBD1,TGCGCCAGCAGCCAAGATCACAGGGGTAACACTGAAGCTTTCTTT,CASSQDHRGNTEAFF
TRBV5-4,TRBJ2-1,17,.,TRBD2,TGTGCCAGCAGCCGGGGACTAGCGGGAGGCTCCTACAATGAGCAGTTCTTC,CASSRGLAGGSYNEQFF
TRBV19,TRBJ2-2,13,.,.,TGTGCCAGTAGTCTTTCCTTCGGCGGGGAGCTGTTTTTT,CASSLSFGGELFF
TRBV2,TRBJ2-7,12,.,.,TGTGCCAGCAGACTGGGGACCCACGAGCAGTACTTC,CASRLGTHEQYF
TRBV27,TRBJ2-3,16,.,.,TGTGCCAGCAGTTTATTTGGGGGAGTTAGCCCAGATACGCAGTATTTT,CASSLFGGVSPDTQYF
TRBV6-1,TRBJ2-7,15,.,TRBD2,TGTGCCAGCAGTGAATTAGCGGGGGGGCCCCACGAGCAGTACTTC,CASSELAGGPHEQYF
TRBV11-1,TRBJ2-5,13,once,.,TGTGCCAGCAGCTACTCTGAAGCAGAGACCCAGTACTTC,CASSYSEAETQYF
TRBV28,TRBJ2-2,16,.,TRBD2,TGTGCCAGCACGAGCACGGGGGGGCCGAACACCGGGGAGCTGTTTTTT,CASTSTGGPNTGELFF
TRBV7-9,TRBJ1-4,15,.,.,TGTGCCAGCAGCATCATTTGGGGGGCGGAGGAAAAACTGTTTTTT,CASSIIWGAEEKLFF
TRBV10-3,TRBJ2-5,11,.,.,TGTGCCATCAGTGATCGGGAGACCCAGTACTTC,CAISDRETQYF
TRBV15,TRBJ1-2,14,medium-sized,.,TGTGCCACCAGCAGAGATACAGGCAACTATGGCTACACCTTC,CATSRDTGNYGYTF
TRBV7-7,TRBJ2-5,16,.,TRBD2,TGTGCTAGCACCTCCGGGACTAGCGGGGGGAGAGAGACCCAGTACTTC,CASTSGTSGGRETQYF
TRBV6-5,TRBJ1-1,14,.,.,TGTGCCAGCAGTGAAATTTACAGTGACACTGAAGCTTTCTTT,CASSEIYSDTEAFF
TRBV19,TRBJ2-1,15,.,.,TGTGCCAGTAGCGGGAGCGACATTTCCTACAATGAGCAGTTCTTC,CASSGSDISYNEQFF
TRBV4-2,TRBJ2-2,16,.,TRBD2,TGTGCCAGCAGCCCACTAGCGGGAGGGCCCACCGGGGAGCTGTTTTTT,CASSPLAGGPTGELFF
TRBV5-1,TRBJ2-5,15,.,.,TGCGCCAGCGGACCCGATGGACAGCGTCAAGAGACCCAGTACTTC,CASGPDGQRQETQYF